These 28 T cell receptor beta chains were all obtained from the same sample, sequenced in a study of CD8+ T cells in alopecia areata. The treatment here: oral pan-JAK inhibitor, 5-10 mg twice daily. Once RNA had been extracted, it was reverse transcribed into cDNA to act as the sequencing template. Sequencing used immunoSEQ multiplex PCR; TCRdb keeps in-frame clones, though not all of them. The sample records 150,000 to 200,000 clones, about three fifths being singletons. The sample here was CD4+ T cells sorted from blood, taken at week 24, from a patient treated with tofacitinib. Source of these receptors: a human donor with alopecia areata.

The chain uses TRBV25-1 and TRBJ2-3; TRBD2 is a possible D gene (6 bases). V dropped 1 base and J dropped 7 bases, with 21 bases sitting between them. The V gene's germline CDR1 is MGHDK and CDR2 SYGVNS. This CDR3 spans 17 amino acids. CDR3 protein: CASSEFPDGAGGYTQYF. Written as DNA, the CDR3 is TGTGCCAGCAGTGAATTTCCGGACGGAGCCGGGGGATATACGCAGTATTTT.

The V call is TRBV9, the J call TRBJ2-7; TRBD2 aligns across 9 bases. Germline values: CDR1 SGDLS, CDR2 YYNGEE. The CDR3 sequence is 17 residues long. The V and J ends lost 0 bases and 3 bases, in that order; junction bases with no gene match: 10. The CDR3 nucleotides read TGTGCCAGCAGCGTAGATGGGTCTAGCGGGGTACTCTACGAGCAGTACTTC. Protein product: CASSVDGSSGVLYEQYF. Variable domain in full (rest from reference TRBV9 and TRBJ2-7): DSGVTQTPKHLITATGQRVTLRCSPRSGDLSVYWYQQSLDQGLQFLIQYYNGEERAKGNILERFSAQQFPDLHSELNLSSLELGDSALYFCASSVDGSSGVLYEQYFGPGTRLTVT.

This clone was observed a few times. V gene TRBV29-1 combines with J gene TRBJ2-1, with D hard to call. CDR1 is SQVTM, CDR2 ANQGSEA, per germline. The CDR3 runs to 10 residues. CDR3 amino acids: CTVGNNEQFF. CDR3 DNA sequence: TGCACGGTGGGTAACAATGAGCAGTTCTTC.

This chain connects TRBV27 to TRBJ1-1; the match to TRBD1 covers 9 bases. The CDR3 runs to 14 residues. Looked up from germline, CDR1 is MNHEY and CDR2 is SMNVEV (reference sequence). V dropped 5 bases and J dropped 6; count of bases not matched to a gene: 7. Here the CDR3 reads CASSQTGGAPEAFF. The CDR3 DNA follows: TGTGCCAGCAGTCAAACAGGGGGCGCCCCTGAAGCTTTCTTT.

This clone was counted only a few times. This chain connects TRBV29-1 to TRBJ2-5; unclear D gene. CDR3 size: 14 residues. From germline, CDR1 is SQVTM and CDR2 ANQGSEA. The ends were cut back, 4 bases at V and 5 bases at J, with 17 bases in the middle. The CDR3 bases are TGCAGCGTTGTTCAGGCCGGCTTCGGCGAGACCCAGTACTTC. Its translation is CSVVQAGFGETQYF.

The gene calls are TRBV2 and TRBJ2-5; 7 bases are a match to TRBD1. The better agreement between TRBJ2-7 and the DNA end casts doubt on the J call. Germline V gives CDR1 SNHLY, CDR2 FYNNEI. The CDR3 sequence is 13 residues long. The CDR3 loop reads CASSRDRSYEQYF. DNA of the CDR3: TGTGCCAGCAGCCGGGACAGATCCTACGAGCAGTACTTC.

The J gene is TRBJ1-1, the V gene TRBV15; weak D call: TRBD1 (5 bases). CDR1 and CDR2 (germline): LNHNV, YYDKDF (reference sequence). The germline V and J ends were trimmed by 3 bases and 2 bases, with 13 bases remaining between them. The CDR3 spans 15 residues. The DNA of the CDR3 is TGTGCCACCAGCAGGCCGCTCGGGGGTAACACTGAAGCTTTCTTT. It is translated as CATSRPLGGNTEAFF.

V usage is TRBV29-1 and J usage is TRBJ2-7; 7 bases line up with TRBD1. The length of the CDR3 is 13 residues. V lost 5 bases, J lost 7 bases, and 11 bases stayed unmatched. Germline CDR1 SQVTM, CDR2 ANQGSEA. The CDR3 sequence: CSVHLGQAREQYF. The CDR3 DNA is TGCAGCGTTCACCTAGGACAGGCGCGGGAGCAGTACTTC.

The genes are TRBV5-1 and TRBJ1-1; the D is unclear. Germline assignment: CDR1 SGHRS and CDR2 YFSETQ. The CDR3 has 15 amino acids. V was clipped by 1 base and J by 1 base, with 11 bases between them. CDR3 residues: CASSLWREGNTEAFF. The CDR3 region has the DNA TGCGCCAGCAGCTTGTGGAGGGAGGGGAACACTGAAGCTTTCTTT.

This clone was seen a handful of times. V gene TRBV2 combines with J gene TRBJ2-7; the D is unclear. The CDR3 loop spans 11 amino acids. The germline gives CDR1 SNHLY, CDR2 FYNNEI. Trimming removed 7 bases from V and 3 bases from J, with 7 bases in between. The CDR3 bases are TGTGCCAGCAAGAACCTCTACGAGCAGTACTTC. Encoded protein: CASKNLYEQYF.

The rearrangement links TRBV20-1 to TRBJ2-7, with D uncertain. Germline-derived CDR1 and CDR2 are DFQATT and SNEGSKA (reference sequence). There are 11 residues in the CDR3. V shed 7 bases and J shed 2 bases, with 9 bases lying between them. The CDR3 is CSGKKAYEQYF. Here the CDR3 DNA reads TGCAGTGGTAAAAAGGCCTACGAGCAGTACTTC.

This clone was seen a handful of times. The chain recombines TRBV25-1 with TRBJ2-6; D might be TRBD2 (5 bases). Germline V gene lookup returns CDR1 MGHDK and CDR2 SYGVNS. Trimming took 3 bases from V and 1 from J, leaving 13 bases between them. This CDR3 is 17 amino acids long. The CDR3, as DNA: TGTGCCAGCAGTGAGTTTGCGGGCCAGTCTGGGGCCAACGTCCTGACTTTC. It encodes CASSEFAGQSGANVLTF.

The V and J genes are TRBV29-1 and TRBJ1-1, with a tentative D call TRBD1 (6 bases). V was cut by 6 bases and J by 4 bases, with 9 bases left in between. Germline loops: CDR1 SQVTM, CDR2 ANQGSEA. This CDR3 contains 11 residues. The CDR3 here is CSVKGGTEAFF. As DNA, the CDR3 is TGCAGCGTAAAGGGGGGCACTGAAGCTTTCTTT. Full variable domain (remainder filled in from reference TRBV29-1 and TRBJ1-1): SAVISQKPSRDICQRGTSLTIQCQVDSQVTMMFWYRQQPGQSLTLIATANQGSEATYESGFVIDKFPISRPNLTFSTLTVSNMSPEDSSIYLCSVKGGTEAFFGQGTRLTVV.

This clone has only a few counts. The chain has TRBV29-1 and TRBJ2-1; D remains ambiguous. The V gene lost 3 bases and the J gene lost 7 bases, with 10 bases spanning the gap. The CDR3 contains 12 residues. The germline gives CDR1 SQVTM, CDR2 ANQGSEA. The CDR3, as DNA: TGCAGCGTTGAGGTTAGGCAGAATGAGCAGTTCTTC. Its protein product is CSVEVRQNEQFF.

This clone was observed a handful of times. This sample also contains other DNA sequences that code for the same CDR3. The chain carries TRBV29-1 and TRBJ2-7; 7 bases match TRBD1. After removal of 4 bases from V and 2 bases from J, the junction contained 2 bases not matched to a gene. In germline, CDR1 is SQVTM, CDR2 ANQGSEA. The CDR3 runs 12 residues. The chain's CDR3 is CSVGQGAYEQYF. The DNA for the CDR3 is TGCAGCGTTGGTCAGGGGGCCTACGAGCAGTACTTC.

CDR3 nucleotide sequence: TGCAGCGTTGATAGGGTGCAGGGGATGGGTGGCTACACCTTC. It encodes CSVDRVQGMGGYTF. This sequence joins TRBV29-1 and TRBJ1-2; D possibly corresponds to TRBD1 (6 bases). This CDR3 comprises 14 residues. CDR1 SQVTM and CDR2 ANQGSEA come from the germline V gene. Trimming removed 3 bases at V and 7 bases at J, with 18 bases between.

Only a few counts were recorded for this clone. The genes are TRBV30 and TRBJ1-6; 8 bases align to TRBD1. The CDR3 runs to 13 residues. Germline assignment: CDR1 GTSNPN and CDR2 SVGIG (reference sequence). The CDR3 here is CDSAGTGGSPLHF. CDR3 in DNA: TGTGACTCGGCCGGGACAGGAGGATCACCCCTCCACTTT.

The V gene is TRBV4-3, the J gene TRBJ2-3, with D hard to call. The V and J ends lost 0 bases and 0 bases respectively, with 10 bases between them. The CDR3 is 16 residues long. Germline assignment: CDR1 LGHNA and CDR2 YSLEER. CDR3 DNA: TGCGCCAGCAGCCAAGAAAGCAGTGCTAGCACAGATACGCAGTATTTT. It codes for CASSQESSASTDTQYF.

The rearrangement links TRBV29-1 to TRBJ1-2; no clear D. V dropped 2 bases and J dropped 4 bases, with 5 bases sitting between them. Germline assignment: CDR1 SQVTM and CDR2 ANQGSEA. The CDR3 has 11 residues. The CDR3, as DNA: TGCAGCGTTGAACGGCTCTATGGCTACACCTTC. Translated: CSVERLYGYTF.

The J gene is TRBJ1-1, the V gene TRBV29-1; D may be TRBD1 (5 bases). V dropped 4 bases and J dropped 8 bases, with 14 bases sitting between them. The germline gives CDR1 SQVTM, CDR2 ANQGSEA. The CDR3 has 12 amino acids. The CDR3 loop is CSVGGTAFEAFF. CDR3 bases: TGCAGCGTTGGGGGGACGGCGTTCGAAGCTTTCTTT.

This CDR3 is CASSSGRDTGELFF. DNA for the CDR3: TGTGCCAGCAGCTCCGGGAGGGACACCGGGGAGCTGTTTTTT. The chain links TRBV5-5 to TRBJ2-2; TRBD2 matches 8 bases. CDR1 and CDR2 (germline): SGHKS, YYEKEE (reference sequence). The CDR3 has 14 amino acids. V gave up 3 bases and J gave up 3 bases; unmatched junction bases: 1.

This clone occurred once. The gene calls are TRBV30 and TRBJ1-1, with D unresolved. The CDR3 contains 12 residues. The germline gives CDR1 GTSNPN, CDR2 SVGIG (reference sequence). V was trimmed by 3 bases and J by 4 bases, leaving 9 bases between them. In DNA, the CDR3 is TGTGCCTGGAGGCAAGTTAGCACTGAAGCTTTCTTT. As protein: CAWRQVSTEAFF.

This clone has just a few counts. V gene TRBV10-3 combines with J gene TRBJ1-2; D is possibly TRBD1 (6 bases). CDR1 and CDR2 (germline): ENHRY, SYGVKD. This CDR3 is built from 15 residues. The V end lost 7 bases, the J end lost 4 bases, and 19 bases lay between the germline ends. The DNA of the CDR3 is TGTGCCATCACTCCTCTGGGGGGCTTAACCTATGGCTACACCTTC. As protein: CAITPLGGLTYGYTF.

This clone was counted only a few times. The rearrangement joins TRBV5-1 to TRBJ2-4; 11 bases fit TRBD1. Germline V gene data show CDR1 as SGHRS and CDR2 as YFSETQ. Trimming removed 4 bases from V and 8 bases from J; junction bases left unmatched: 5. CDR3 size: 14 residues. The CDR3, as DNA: TGCGCCAGCAGCCGGGACAGGGGGAGAGACATTCAGTACTTC. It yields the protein CASSRDRGRDIQYF.

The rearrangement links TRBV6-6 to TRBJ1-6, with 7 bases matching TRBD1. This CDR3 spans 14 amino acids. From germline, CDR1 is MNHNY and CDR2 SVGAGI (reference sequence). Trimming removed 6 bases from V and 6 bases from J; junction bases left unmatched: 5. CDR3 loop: CASRGTARNSPLHF. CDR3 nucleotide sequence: TGTGCCAGCAGGGGGACAGCCCGTAATTCACCCCTCCACTTT.

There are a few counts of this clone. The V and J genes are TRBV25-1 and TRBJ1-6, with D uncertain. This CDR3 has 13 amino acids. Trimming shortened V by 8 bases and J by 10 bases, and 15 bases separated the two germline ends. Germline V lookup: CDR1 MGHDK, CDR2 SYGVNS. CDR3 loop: CASSLGGGSPLHF. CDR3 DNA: TGTGCCAGCTCTCTAGGTGGAGGGTCACCCCTCCACTTT.

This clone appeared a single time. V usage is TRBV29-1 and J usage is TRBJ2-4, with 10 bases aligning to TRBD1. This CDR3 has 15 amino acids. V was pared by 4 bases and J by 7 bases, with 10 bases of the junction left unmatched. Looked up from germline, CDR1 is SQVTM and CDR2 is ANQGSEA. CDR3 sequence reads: CSVGPSGTGENIQYF. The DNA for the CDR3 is TGCAGCGTTGGCCCCTCCGGGACAGGGGAGAACATTCAGTACTTC.

The CDR3 loop reads CASRPGQYQPQHF. In DNA, the CDR3 is TGTGCCAGCAGGCCGGGACAGTATCAGCCCCAGCATTTT. The J gene is TRBJ1-5, the V gene TRBV6-5; 7 nucleotides align to TRBD1. Germline values: CDR1 MNHEY, CDR2 SVGAGI. This CDR3 has 13 residues. V was clipped by 6 bases and J by 5 bases; unmatched bases: 4.